The clone carrying this TCR beta chain was counted between two and nine times. Regions amplified from RNA transcripts were the TCR beta CDR3 regions. The HTBI primer set was used in a first-round RT-PCR of the TCR CDR3. Using its own MiXCR run on the multiplex PCR reads, TCRdb lists one record per CDR3 protein. The sample carries about 770,000 distinct CDR3 sequences, around a sixth recorded once. The entry originates in a study of T cells in Graves' hyperthyroidism and ophthalmopathy. Trimming shortened V by 6 bases and J by 4 bases, and 18 bases separated the two germline ends. From germline, CDR1 is DFQATT and CDR2 SNEGSKA (reference sequence). The CDR3 has 14 amino acids. Extraction of PBMCs used 9 to 10 ml of fresh peripheral blood.

Sequences were obtained from blood. The V gene is TRBV20-1, the J gene TRBJ1-1; D remains ambiguous. The TCR sequence derives from a woman between 45 and 65 years old with Graves' hyperthyroidism that later progressed to Graves' ophthalmopathy. CDR3 in amino acids: CSAQSRTDFTEAFF. CDR3 coding DNA: TGCAGTGCCCAATCTCGGACGGATTTCACTGAAGCTTTCTTT.